The rows below give T cell receptor beta chains drawn from one sample of a study of cytomegalovirus exposure and HLA in healthy donors. The data were produced by immunoSEQ multiplex PCR, yet TCRdb's version contains in-frame clones alone and is incomplete. This sample has about 130,000 clones, with about 74% found just once. The sample comprised PBMCs. The receptors originated from a woman aged 45 to 65 in good health and CMV-seropositive. The CDR3 runs from the conserved cysteine through the conserved F or W. Each record gives: J gene, V gene, clone size, D gene, CDR3 DNA, CDR3 protein. A D gene is named only where the DNA matches it firmly. The listing skips clone size in some rows; elsewhere it reads once, few, many or a size class.

TRBJ2-7 | TRBV30 | . | . | TGTGCCTGGAGTCCCGACAGCTACGAGCAGTACTTC | CAWSPDSYEQYF
TRBJ1-5 | TRBV5-1 | few | . | TGCGCCAGCAGCCCCGAGGGCAATCAGCCCCAGCATTTT | CASSPEGNQPQHF
TRBJ1-1 | TRBV6-5 | . | . | TGTGCCAGCAAGATCCGGTCCCAAGCTTTCTTT | CASKIRSQAFF
TRBJ1-1 | TRBV18 | . | . | TGTGCCAGCTCACCAGGTTGGACAGAAGCTTTCTTT | CASSPGWTEAFF
TRBJ2-7 | TRBV6-1 | . | TRBD2 | TGTGCCAGCAGCACCGGGACTAGCGGGGTCCACGAGCAGTACTTC | CASSTGTSGVHEQYF
TRBJ1-1 | TRBV5-1 | . | . | TGCGCCAGCAGCCTTCTGGTGCAGGCAAACACTGAAGCTTTCTTT | CASSLLVQANTEAFF
TRBJ2-5 | TRBV5-1 | . | TRBD2 | TGCGCCAGCAGCCCCCAGGGGAGCGGGGGGGCCGGAGAGACCCAGTACTTC | CASSPQGSGGAGETQYF
TRBJ2-5 | TRBV20-1 | . | . | TGCAGTGCTGGCGAATTTGGGGAGCAGTACTTC | CSAGEFGEQYF
TRBJ2-2 | TRBV5-4 | once | TRBD2 | TGTGCCAGCAGCTGGGGGAGCGGGGACACCGGGGAGCTGTTTTTT | CASSWGSGDTGELFF
TRBJ1-1 | TRBV30 | . | . | TGTGCCTGGAGCGAGGCGGGGCGGATGAACACTGAAGCTTTCTTT | CAWSEAGRMNTEAFF
TRBJ2-3 | TRBV7-6 | . | . | TGTGCCAGCAGCCTGGGTGGGCTTGCTAGCACAGATACGCAGTATTTT | CASSLGGLASTDTQYF
TRBJ2-5 | TRBV29-1 | . | TRBD2 | TGCAGCGTTGTAGGCGGGGGGGTGTTAGAGACCCAGTACTTC | CSVVGGGVLETQYF
TRBJ1-1 | TRBV29-1 | . | . | TGCAGCGCCGCCCCGGGAGGTGAAGCTTTCTTT | CSAAPGGEAFF
TRBJ1-5 | TRBV18 | . | . | TGTGCCAGCTCTCTCAGCAATCAGCCCCAGCATTTT | CASSLSNQPQHF
TRBJ2-1 | TRBV7-2 | . | . | TGTGCCAGCAGTTCCCAGACTGCCCGGAATGAGCAGTTCTTC | CASSSQTARNEQFF
TRBJ2-2 | TRBV10-3 | . | TRBD2 | TGTGCCATGGGACTAGCGGGGGGTGAGAACACCGGGGAGCTGTTTTTT | CAMGLAGGENTGELFF
TRBJ2-3 | TRBV9 | . | TRBD2 | TGTGCCAGCTCCCCCCTAGCGGAGGCAGATACGCAGTATTTT | CASSPLAEADTQYF
TRBJ2-7 | TRBV27 | . | . | TGTGCCAGCGGGGCGAGCGAGCAGTACTTC | CASGASEQYF